This TCR beta chain stems from a study of shared clonotypes between healthy human individuals. Study-level background: The cohort had a couple of women and a few men, ages 18 to 49. CD4 naive and memory got three plates each, CD8 naive two, CD8 memory one.

Repertoires were generated with immunoSEQ multiplex PCR, while TCRdb's copy carries only in-frame clones and drops some. The table lists about 2.2 million clones, over 85% of them singletons. This clone was counted a single time. The antigen is not known. Study conclusions and caveats: Generally, naive subsets (rather than memory subsets) showed larger estimated richness. Donor clonotype sharing was expected to depend on sequencing depth.

CD45RO-negative CD8 cells positively selected for CCR7 made up the naive population, which excluded terminally differentiated effector memory CD45RA+ cells. The CDR3 length is 15 residues. Germline V gives CDR1 SGHRS, CDR2 YFSETQ. V lost 6 bases and J 7 bases, leaving 23 bases between the germline ends. Sequencing was performed on naive CD8+ T cells from PBMCs. The clonotype was recovered from a young man in good health. Some clones in this sample may be carry-over from other donors' samples. The chain uses TRBV5-1 and TRBJ2-7, with a tentative D call TRBD1 (6 bases). The CDR3 spells CASKPATGGTEEQYF. In DNA, the CDR3 is TGCGCCAGCAAACCCGCGACAGGCGGTACGGAGGAGCAGTACTTC.